These 18 T cell receptor beta chains came from one sample sequenced in a study of blood T cell repertoires in COVID-19. The data were produced by immunoSEQ multiplex PCR, yet TCRdb's version contains in-frame clones alone and is incomplete. The sample lists over 400,000 clones, roughly nine tenths occurring once. Material: PBMCs or T cells enriched from blood (not recorded which). The source is a woman in her fifties or sixties who had recovered from COVID-19.

A word on this clone: Other DNA sequences within the sample encode an identical CDR3. The rearrangement joins TRBV4-1 to TRBJ1-2; the D gene is possibly TRBD1 (5 bases). The germline V gene encodes CDR1 MGHRA and CDR2 YSYEKL. The V and J ends lost 0 bases and 1 base respectively, with 6 bases between them. The CDR3 covers 14 residues. The CDR3, as DNA: TGCGCCAGCAGCCAAGACAGGGTTAACTATGGCTACACCTTC. Amino acid sequence: CASSQDRVNYGYTF.

This chain links TRBV4-1 with TRBJ1-2; D not resolved. CDR3 length equals 13 residues. Germline CDR1 is MGHRA and CDR2 is YSYEKL. Deletions cut 2 bases from V and 6 bases from J, with 10 bases between. The CDR3 loop reads CASSQTPRDGYTF. CDR3 bases: TGCGCCAGCAGCCAAACCCCCCGCGATGGCTACACCTTC.

This chain uses TRBV2 with TRBJ1-6; no firm D call. Germline V lookup: CDR1 SNHLY, CDR2 FYNNEI. Between the trimmed V and J ends, which lost 3 bases and 10 bases, there was a span of 7 bases. The CDR3 sequence is 12 residues long. As DNA, the CDR3 is TGTGCCAGCAGTGATGGGAGGTCACCCCTCCACTTT. It specifies CASSDGRSPLHF. Together with reference TRBV2 and TRBJ1-6, the CDR3 gives the full variable domain: EPEVTQTPSHQVTQMGQEVILRCVPISNHLYFYWYRQILGQKVEFLVSFYNNEISEKSEIFDDQFSVERPDGSNFTLKIRSTKLEDSAMYFCASSDGRSPLHFGNGTRLTVT.

The chain is built from TRBV12-5 and TRBJ1-6; unclear D gene. This CDR3 is 14 amino acids long. Trimming pared 3 bases from V and 11 bases from J, leaving 14 bases between. Per germline, CDR1 LGHNT and CDR2 FRNRAP. The CDR3 reads CASGFGVLMAPLHF. In DNA, the CDR3 is TGTGCTAGTGGTTTCGGGGTGTTGATGGCACCCCTCCACTTT.

The chain carries TRBV6-5 and TRBJ1-5; 8 nucleotides match TRBD1. Germline trimming cut 6 bases from V and 0 bases from J; bases unmatched to any gene: 1. This CDR3 region has 14 residues. Germline CDR1 MNHEY, CDR2 SVGAGI. CDR3 amino acids: CASRDRDSNQPQHF. CDR3 nucleotide sequence: TGTGCCAGCAGGGACAGGGATAGCAATCAGCCCCAGCATTTT.

The count of this clone is one. The V gene is TRBV2, the J gene TRBJ1-2; D gene ambiguous. CDR1 is SNHLY, CDR2 FYNNEI, per germline. The CDR3 loop spans 14 amino acids. Trimming removed 7 bases at V and 4 bases at J, with 16 bases between. The CDR3 coding sequence is TGTGCCAGCAACATGGATCCGGAGATCTATGGCTACACCTTC. This sequence encodes CASNMDPEIYGYTF.

The chain is built from TRBV7-9 and TRBJ2-3, with TRBD2 identical over 7 bases. In germline, CDR1 is SEHNR, CDR2 FQNEAQ (reference sequence). V gave up 2 bases and J gave up 4 bases; unmatched junction bases: 6. This CDR3 is built from 15 residues. The DNA for the CDR3 is TGTGCCAGCAGCTTATTCGGGGCGGGAGCAGATACGCAGTATTTT. Translating it yields CASSLFGAGADTQYF.

The V call is TRBV4-1, the J call TRBJ2-7; 9 bases agree with TRBD1. The CDR3 totals 14 residues. V lost 4 bases to trimming and J lost 2 bases; unmatched junction nucleotides: 3. The germline V gene encodes CDR1 MGHRA and CDR2 YSYEKL. The CDR3 is CASSPDRGAYEQYF. The CDR3 DNA sequence: TGCGCCAGCAGCCCGGACAGGGGAGCCTACGAGCAGTACTTC.

CDR3 nucleotides: TGTGCCACCAGCAGACCCGACAGGGGACCTGAAAAACTGTTTTTT. Translated, it gives CATSRPDRGPEKLFF. The chain has TRBV15 and TRBJ1-4; 8 bases match TRBD1. Trimming removed 2 bases from V and 7 bases from J; junction bases left unmatched: 6. Germline values: CDR1 LNHNV, CDR2 YYDKDF (reference sequence). There are 15 residues in the CDR3.

The rearrangement uses TRBV5-1 and TRBJ1-1; 7 bases line up with TRBD1. V lost 4 bases and J lost 5; bases outside the gene matches: 8. The CDR3 length is 14 residues. Germline CDR1 SGHRS, CDR2 YFSETQ. CDR3 DNA: TGCGCCAGCAGCGCCGACAGGGTAAGGACTGAAGCTTTCTTT. Amino acid sequence: CASSADRVRTEAFF.

The CDR3 sequence is CASDYYNEQFF. In DNA form, the CDR3 reads TGTGCCAGCGACTATTACAATGAGCAGTTCTTC. The rearrangement joins TRBV2 to TRBJ2-1; D is possibly TRBD2 (5 bases). Trimming took off 8 bases at V and 4 bases at J, with 6 bases between the two ends. Germline V lookup: CDR1 SNHLY, CDR2 FYNNEI. This CDR3 comprises 11 residues.

The genes are TRBV7-5 and TRBJ2-1; the table's D call, TRBD2, has no DNA check behind it. TRBV7-5 is reported as a pseudogene. This CDR3 has 17 residues. The CDR3 spells CARSAEAGRPSYNEQFF. DNA of the CDR3: TGTGCCAGAAGCGCAGAGGCGGGCCGGCCATCCTACAATGAGCAGTTCTTC.

The rearrangement uses TRBV11-2 and TRBJ2-7; D not resolved. Germline CDR1 and CDR2: SGHAT and FQNNGV. V was pared by 5 bases and J by 0 bases, with 2 bases between. The CDR3 is made up of 11 amino acids. CDR3 coding DNA: TGTGCCAGCAGCCGCTCCTACGAGCAGTACTTC. Amino acids: CASSRSYEQYF.

The chain joins TRBV5-4 to TRBJ1-2; 12 positions match TRBD1. CDR1 SGHNT and CDR2 YYREEE come from the germline V gene (reference sequence). This CDR3 contains 15 residues. The trim removed 3 bases at V and 8 bases at J, leaving 8 bases unmatched. Here the CDR3 DNA reads TGTGCCAGCAGCTGGGGACAGGGGGCGAAGGGGGGCTACACCTTC. It translates to CASSWGQGAKGGYTF.

The rearrangement uses TRBV20-1 and TRBJ1-5, with D perhaps TRBD1 (5 bases). The V gene lost 3 bases and the J gene lost 0 bases, with 9 bases spanning the gap. Germline V gene data show CDR1 as DFQATT and CDR2 as SNEGSKA (reference sequence). The CDR3 loop spans 14 amino acids. CDR3 DNA: TGCAGTGCTAGTAGACAGTCTAGCAATCAGCCCCAGCATTTT. Amino acids: CSASRQSSNQPQHF.

The V and J genes are TRBV2 and TRBJ1-1; D remains unclear. V lost 8 bases and J 0 bases, leaving 10 bases between the germline ends. Germline V gives CDR1 SNHLY, CDR2 FYNNEI. This CDR3 is 13 amino acids long. The CDR3 spells CASATGLNTEAFF. As DNA, the CDR3 is TGTGCCAGCGCAACGGGATTGAACACTGAAGCTTTCTTT.

The rearrangement links TRBV24-1 to TRBJ2-3; D remains unclear. The CDR3 extends over 14 amino acids. Germline CDR1 and CDR2: KGHDR and SFDVKD. The germline V and J ends were trimmed by 5 bases and 2 bases, with 10 bases remaining between them. The CDR3 is CATSGRRPTDTQYF. The DNA of the CDR3 is TGTGCCACCAGTGGCAGGCGACCCACAGATACGCAGTATTTT.

This rearrangement joins TRBV7-8 to TRBJ2-7; no clear D. The V gene's germline CDR1 is SGHVS and CDR2 FQNEAQ. Trimming took off 5 bases at V and 0 bases at J, with 14 bases between the two ends. The length of the CDR3 is 15 residues. The DNA for the CDR3 is TGTGCCAGCAGCCTAGGCTTGGGCAGCTCCTACGAGCAGTACGTC. Its protein product is CASSLGLGSSYEQYV.